This TCR beta chain was recovered during a study of regulatory T cells in long-lasting Graves disease. CDR1 MNHEY and CDR2 SVGEGT come from the germline V gene. The CDR3 length is 16 residues. Trimming removed 2 bases at V and 0 bases at J, with 14 bases between. This clonotype has more than one count but fewer than ten. The sample's time point: persistent/refractory GD, antithyroid drugs over 5 years with positive TRAb. PBMC-extracted RNA yielded the TCR library. Construction of the TCR beta libraries employed iRepertoire HTBI primers in conjunction with Arm-PCR of CDR3 regions. One entry per CDR3 protein results from TCRdb running MiXCR on the multiplex PCR reads. The repertoire includes about 660,000 distinct CDR3 sequences, 30% of them detected once, and about 40% sits in the top ten.

V gene TRBV6-2 or TRBV6-3 combines with J gene TRBJ2-7; weak D call: TRBD2 (6 bases). This receptor was taken from a female donor with Graves disease. The starting material was peripheral blood mononuclear cells (PBMCs), obtained when the disease was refractory, from a patient treated with antithyroid drugs. CDR3 loop: CASSYLSAGNSYEQYF. CDR3 nucleotides: TGTGCCAGCAGTTACCTCTCAGCGGGCAACTCCTACGAGCAGTACTTC.